Below are 27 T cell receptor beta chains sequenced from a single sample in a study of blood T cell repertoires in COVID-19. TCRdb's table, derived via immunoSEQ multiplex PCR, lists solely in-frame clones and lacks some. The repertoire has approximately 40,000 clones, 70% to 90% of them found once; the top ten carry roughly 5%. The sample was peripheral blood. The receptor source for this set is a man aged 55 to 70 with COVID-19, enrolled during active disease.

The J gene is TRBJ2-5, the V gene TRBV11-1, with 8 bases aligning to TRBD2. Germline V gene sequence: CDR1 SGHAT, CDR2 FQDESV (reference sequence). The CDR3 is 15 amino acids. J lost 4 bases, V lost 1 base, and 5 bases had no gene match. The CDR3 sequence: CASSLGPGGVETQYF. As DNA, the CDR3 is TGTGCCAGCAGCTTAGGCCCGGGGGGGGTAGAGACCCAGTACTTC.

The genes are TRBV10-3 and TRBJ1-1, with 7 bases aligning to TRBD1. The length of the CDR3 is 14 residues. J gave up 1 base and V 6 bases, and 5 bases lay outside the gene matches. From germline, CDR1 is ENHRY and CDR2 SYGVKD. The CDR3 here is CAIRPDRTNTEAFF. The CDR3 region has the DNA TGTGCCATCAGACCGGACAGGACGAACACTGAAGCTTTCTTT.

This chain connects TRBV2 to TRBJ1-4, with a weak D call TRBD1 (6 bases). This CDR3 has 16 amino acids. V lost 7 bases and J 1 base, leaving 16 bases between the germline ends. Looked up from germline, CDR1 is SNHLY and CDR2 is FYNNEI. CDR3 loop: CASIGRTEKTNEKLFF. In DNA form, the CDR3 reads TGTGCCAGCATAGGTCGGACAGAAAAAACTAATGAAAAACTGTTTTTT.

The V call is TRBV28, the J call TRBJ1-6, with no clear D. Looked up from germline, CDR1 is MDHEN and CDR2 is SYDVKM. CDR3 length: 14 amino acids. V gave up 4 bases and J gave up 2 bases, with 6 bases separating them. The CDR3 region has the DNA TGTGCCAGCAGTTATTCTACCTATAATTCACCCCTCCACTTT. Amino acids: CASSYSTYNSPLHF.

The chain carries TRBV6-5 and TRBJ1-5; a weak D match, TRBD1 (5 bases). V was cut by 0 bases and J by 5 bases, with 8 bases left in between. Germline loops: CDR1 MNHEY, CDR2 SVGAGI. CDR3 length equals 14 residues. CDR3 protein: CASSYSQVDQPQHF. In nucleotides, the CDR3 is TGTGCCAGCAGTTACTCACAGGTTGATCAGCCCCAGCATTTT.

The chain couples TRBV28 to TRBJ1-1, with 11 bases lining up with TRBD1. The CDR3 sequence is 19 residues long. CDR1 is MDHEN and CDR2 is SYDVKM in the germline V gene. J gave up 1 base and V 5 bases, and 15 bases lay outside the gene matches. DNA of the CDR3: TGTGCCAGCAGTCCCCTCCATATTCGGGACAGGGGGGAGAACACTGAAGCTTTCTTT. Amino acid sequence: CASSPLHIRDRGENTEAFF.

The J gene is TRBJ2-7, the V gene TRBV27, with 9 nucleotides matching TRBD2. CDR1 is MNHEY and CDR2 is SMNVEV in the germline V gene (reference sequence). This CDR3 has 15 amino acids. V was pared by 0 bases and J by 3 bases, with 3 bases of the junction left unmatched. This CDR3 reads CASSLSGSGSYEQYF. CDR3 nucleotide sequence: TGTGCCAGCAGTTTATCGGGTAGCGGGAGCTACGAGCAGTACTTC.

The CDR3 DNA sequence: TGTGCCAGCAGCCTTAGCTGGGGCCCCATGAACACTGAAGCTTTCTTT. Translation gives CASSLSWGPMNTEAFF. The chain has TRBV28 and TRBJ1-1, with D perhaps matching TRBD1 (5 bases). The CDR3 extends over 16 amino acids. The germline CDR1 and CDR2 sequences are MDHEN and SYDVKM. The germline V and J ends were trimmed by 6 bases and 0 bases, with 17 bases remaining between them.

This chain joins TRBV7-9 and TRBJ1-5; the match to TRBD1 covers 10 bases. Germline values: CDR1 SEHNR, CDR2 FQNEAQ (reference sequence). Germline trimming cut 5 bases from V and 12 bases from J; bases unmatched to any gene: 4. The length of the CDR3 is 12 residues. CDR3 residues: CASSGDRGVQHF. CDR3 coding DNA: TGTGCCAGCAGCGGGGACAGGGGCGTCCAGCATTTT.

This rearrangement joins TRBV4-3 to TRBJ1-4; D is uncertain. The germline gives CDR1 LGHNA, CDR2 YSLEER. Trimming took off 1 base at V and 0 bases at J, with 3 bases between the two ends. The CDR3 has 14 amino acids. CDR3 loop: CASSQAATNEKLFF. The CDR3 region has the DNA TGCGCCAGCAGCCAAGCAGCAACTAATGAAAAACTGTTTTTT.

The chain joins TRBV5-1 to TRBJ1-4; 7 positions match TRBD1. The V segment lost 6 bases and the J segment 4 bases; nucleotides outside the gene matches: 9. The CDR3 has 15 residues. The germline CDR1 and CDR2 sequences are SGHRS and YFSETQ. The CDR3 region has the DNA TGCGCCAGCACCCGTGGGGGGACAGATAATGAAAAACTGTTTTTT. Protein sequence: CASTRGGTDNEKLFF.

The chain couples TRBV2 to TRBJ1-5; weak D call: TRBD1 (5 bases). This CDR3 comprises 17 residues. Germline V CDR1 and CDR2: SNHLY, FYNNEI. V lost 2 bases and J lost 0, with 14 bases in between. CDR3 bases: TGTGCCAGCAGTGAATGGTTCCAGGACAATAGCAATCAGCCCCAGCATTTT. The encoded protein is CASSEWFQDNSNQPQHF.

The chain employs TRBV4-3 and TRBJ2-1; TRBD2 aligns across 10 bases. CDR3 length: 15 residues. The V segment lost 0 bases and the J segment 9 bases; nucleotides outside the gene matches: 5. Germline CDR1 reads LGHNA; CDR2 reads YSLEER. CDR3 nucleotide sequence: TGCGCCAGCAGCCAAGAGCGGGGACTAGCGACTGAGCAGTTCTTC. This translates into CASSQERGLATEQFF.

The chain carries TRBV28 and TRBJ2-1, with 8 bases aligning to TRBD2. The germline V gene encodes CDR1 MDHEN and CDR2 SYDVKM. Trimming cost V 1 base and J 12 bases; bases outside gene matches: 8. The CDR3 is 14 residues long. CDR3 bases: TGTGCCAGCAGTTTATTATCTAGCGGGCAAATGCAGTTCTTC. Translation gives CASSLLSSGQMQFF.

As for this clone: The same CDR3 arises from other DNA sequences in this sample as well. The chain uses TRBV15 and TRBJ1-5, with D unclear. CDR3 length: 15 residues. V shed 0 bases and J shed 2 bases, with 8 bases lying between them. Looked up from germline, CDR1 is LNHNV and CDR2 is YYDKDF (reference sequence). The CDR3 region has the DNA TGTGCCACCAGCAGAGATCCCGGGGGCAATCAGCCCCAGCATTTT. Its protein is CATSRDPGGNQPQHF.

The chain carries TRBV10-3 and TRBJ2-1; TRBD2 matches 8 bases. This CDR3 region has 15 residues. CDR1 ENHRY and CDR2 SYGVKD come from the germline V gene. Losses at the gene ends were 6 bases for V and 8 bases for J; bases not matched to a gene: 12. CDR3 region: CAIRKKAGVVDEQFF. CDR3 sequence (DNA): TGTGCCATCAGAAAAAAAGCGGGAGTTGTAGATGAGCAGTTCTTC.

This clone has just one count. This chain connects TRBV5-1 to TRBJ1-6, with no clear D. The V end was cut by 0 bases, the J end by 8 bases, with 6 bases between. Germline CDR1 reads SGHRS; CDR2 reads YFSETQ. The CDR3 covers 13 residues. The CDR3 DNA is TGCGCCAGCAGCTTGGTTCCGGATTCACCCCTCCACTTT. This translates into CASSLVPDSPLHF.

CDR3 region: CASSGDRGLGNTIYF. The CDR3 coding sequence is TGTGCCAGCAGTGGAGACAGGGGGCTTGGAAACACCATATATTTT. The chain carries TRBV6-6 and TRBJ1-3, with TRBD1 identical over 10 bases. V trimming: 5 bases; J trimming: 3 bases; junction bases outside the gene matches: 4. Germline V CDR1 and CDR2: MNHNY, SVGAGI (reference sequence). The CDR3 sequence is 15 residues long.

This rearrangement joins TRBV4-1 to TRBJ1-6; unclear D gene. This CDR3 has 13 amino acids. In germline, CDR1 is MGHRA, CDR2 YSYEKL. V was cut by 3 bases and J by 8 bases, with 8 bases left in between. In DNA, the CDR3 is TGCGCCAGCAGCCATCTTATAGATTCACCCCTCCACTTT. Encoded protein: CASSHLIDSPLHF.

The gene calls are TRBV7-3 and TRBJ2-4; 14 bases are a match to TRBD2. Germline V CDR1 and CDR2: SGHTA, FQGTGA. The CDR3 runs 16 residues. J gave up 8 bases and V 4 bases, and 7 bases lay outside the gene matches. CDR3 in DNA: TGTGCCAGCAGCTCCGGACTAGCGGGAGGATCGGACATTCAGTACTTC. Protein product: CASSSGLAGGSDIQYF.

This chain connects TRBV5-8 to TRBJ1-2; D is ambiguous. V shed 0 bases and J shed 8 bases, with 8 bases lying between them. This CDR3 region has 12 residues. Germline CDR1 reads SGHTS; CDR2 reads YDEGEE. The CDR3 is CASSLGGSGYTF. The CDR3 DNA reads as TGTGCCAGCAGCTTGGGAGGGAGCGGCTACACCTTC. Based on the CDR3 plus reference TRBV5-8 and TRBJ1-2, the full variable domain is EAGVTQSPTHLIKTRGQQATLRCSPISGHTSVYWYQQALGLGLQFLLWYDEGEERNRGNFPPRFSGRQFPNYSSELNVNALELEDSALYLCASSLGGSGYTFGSGTRLTVV.

In nucleotides, the CDR3 is TGTGCCAGCAGTTCCGACAGGGGGATGAACACTGAAGCTTTCTTT. This translates into CASSSDRGMNTEAFF. The gene calls are TRBV6-5 and TRBJ1-1; 9 nucleotides match TRBD1. V lost 4 bases to trimming and J lost 0 bases; unmatched junction nucleotides: 3. This CDR3 spans 15 amino acids. Germline V gives CDR1 MNHEY, CDR2 SVGAGI.

This clone was recorded once. The chain has TRBV28 and TRBJ1-1; possible D gene TRBD1, 5 bases. This CDR3 spans 15 amino acids. Looked up from germline, CDR1 is MDHEN and CDR2 is SYDVKM. Trimming stripped 2 bases from V and 2 bases from J, with 12 bases between. In DNA, the CDR3 is TGTGCCAGCAGTTTAGGGGGGACGCGTAACACTGAAGCTTTCTTT. Its protein product is CASSLGGTRNTEAFF.

This chain uses TRBV4-1 with TRBJ2-6, with TRBD1 matching 7 bases. The CDR3 is 19 amino acids. Germline assignment: CDR1 MGHRA and CDR2 YSYEKL. Losses at the gene ends were 4 bases for V and 4 bases for J; bases not matched to a gene: 16. The CDR3 here is CASSPPRDSTSIGANVLTF. CDR3 coding DNA: TGCGCCAGCAGCCCCCCACGGGACAGCACCTCGATCGGGGCCAACGTCCTGACTTTC.

The rearrangement links TRBV4-2 to TRBJ1-5; D not resolved. The germline CDR1 and CDR2 sequences are LGHNA and YNFKEQ. The CDR3 sequence is 14 residues long. V was shortened by 4 bases and J by 8 bases, with 15 bases between the two germline ends. CDR3 DNA sequence: TGTGCCAGCAGCCTAGACCCAACAGTAGAGCCCCAGCATTTT. Translated: CASSLDPTVEPQHF.

J is TRBJ2-5 and V is TRBV9; weak D call: TRBD2 (6 bases). Germline values: CDR1 SGDLS, CDR2 YYNGEE. V lost 0 bases and J 2 bases, leaving 8 bases between the germline ends. CDR3 size: 14 residues. The CDR3 DNA reads as TGTGCCAGCAGCGTAGAGGGAGGTCAAGAGACCCAGTACTTC. Encoded protein: CASSVEGGQETQYF.

J is TRBJ2-1 and V is TRBV4-2; maybe TRBD2 (5 bases). Germline CDR1 LGHNA, CDR2 YNFKEQ. V was trimmed by 4 bases and J by 5 bases, leaving 9 bases between them. This CDR3 comprises 13 residues. Here the CDR3 reads CASSPLVDNEQFF. The CDR3 bases are TGTGCCAGCAGCCCACTAGTTGACAATGAGCAGTTCTTC.